The 7 T cell receptor beta chains reported below all come from one sample, sequenced in a study of T-cell reconstitution after alpha-beta-depleted transplantation in children. Unique molecular identifiers were incorporated when the TCRbeta library was constructed. Via MiXCR, TCRdb re-called the PCR reads, giving one row per CDR3 protein. This table holds around 960,000 distinct CDR3 sequences, 25% to 35% found once. This specimen consisted of PBMCs, mostly from graft donor cells, obtained 360 days after TCRalphabeta/CD19-depleted stem cell transplant. The receptors were sampled from a boy under two years old who had a stem cell transplant for SCID, so the T cells may come from the graft donor.

The CDR3 reads CSVETGSEGYTF. In DNA form, the CDR3 reads TGCAGCGTTGAGACAGGTTCAGAAGGCTACACCTTC. V gene TRBV29-1 combines with J gene TRBJ1-2, with TRBD1 as a possible D gene (6 bases). Germline CDR1 SQVTM, CDR2 ANQGSEA. V lost 3 bases and J 8 bases, leaving 13 bases between the germline ends. This CDR3 contains 12 residues.

The sample holds a few counts of this clonotype. V usage is TRBV12-3 or TRBV12-4 and J usage is TRBJ2-1; tentatively, D is TRBD1 (5 bases). The CDR3 is 16 amino acids. V gave up 3 bases and J gave up 5 bases, with 17 bases separating them. The CDR3 loop reads CASSFFPSRGDNEQFF. CDR3 DNA sequence: TGTGCCAGCAGTTTCTTCCCCTCTAGGGGTGACAATGAGCAGTTCTTC.

The chain recombines TRBV5-1 with TRBJ2-3, with D unresolved. This CDR3 is built from 14 residues. V dropped 0 bases and J dropped 3 bases, with 8 bases sitting between them. CDR1 SGHRS and CDR2 YFSETQ come from the germline V gene. In DNA form, the CDR3 reads TGCGCCAGCAGCTTGGCTTGGGATACAGATACGCAGTATTTT. Protein sequence: CASSLAWDTDTQYF.

This clonotype was detected only a few times. The CDR3 DNA sequence: TGTGCTGGGGGATACAATGAGCAGTTCTTC. This codes for CAGGYNEQFF. This chain links TRBV6-6 with TRBJ2-1; D assignment may be TRBD1 or TRBD2 (5 bases each). This CDR3 comprises 10 residues. The germline gives CDR1 MNHNY, CDR2 SVGAGI (reference sequence).

Ten or more counts support this clonotype. This chain links TRBV5-1 with TRBJ2-2; TRBD1 or TRBD2 may be the D gene (5 bases each). The V end lost 0 bases, the J end lost 4 bases, and 7 bases lay between the germline ends. The CDR3 is 14 residues long. CDR1 is SGHRS, CDR2 YFSETQ, per germline. The CDR3 here is CASSLAGTTGELFF. CDR3 DNA sequence: TGCGCCAGCAGCTTGGCAGGGACCACCGGGGAGCTGTTTTTT.

In this sample, this clonotype turned up a few times. The V call is TRBV21-1, the J call TRBJ2-3. TRBV21-1 is an annotated pseudogene. The CDR3 loop spans 16 amino acids. The CDR3 DNA is TGTGCCAGCAGCAAAGTGCAAGTTTTCTGCACAGATACGCAGTATTTT. It translates to CASSKVQVFCTDTQYF.

This sequence joins TRBV5-1 and TRBJ2-2; 9 bases are shared with TRBD1. This CDR3 is 15 amino acids long. The germline CDR1 and CDR2 sequences are SGHRS and YFSETQ. Trimming at V came to 6 bases and at J to 3 bases, leaving 6 bases not matched to a gene. CDR3 coding DNA: TGCGCCAGCACCCTACAGGGGGCGGACACCGGGGAGCTGTTTTTT. It specifies CASTLQGADTGELFF.